This TCR beta chain comes out of a study of long-term antiretroviral therapy in people with HIV. On this clone: Its antigen remains unknown.

Survey level was the resolution at which the v3.0 immunoSEQ assay ran. 40,000-50,000 T-cell genomes per sample were the sequencing target. Clones were sequenced by immunoSEQ multiplex PCR, and TCRdb holds only the in-frame ones, with some missing. The sample lists 31,000 or so clones, approximately 96% occurring once. Findings and limits, study-wide: Across all time points, the repertoire was dominated by clones that expanded before ART.

The V gene's germline CDR1 is LNHDA and CDR2 SQIVND (reference sequence). CDR3 length: 12 amino acids. V lost 10 bases to trimming and J lost 0 bases, with 7 bases between them. Each donor had at least one pre-ART and at least two post-ART PBMC samples. Ahead of DNA extraction, samples held roughly 1-11 million cryopreserved PBMC each. The sequenced sample was unsorted PBMCs, obtained approximately 6.6 years after starting antiretroviral therapy. The sequence was obtained from a man younger than 40 with HIV. This sequence joins TRBV19 and TRBJ1-5; TRBD1 might be the D (5 bases). The CDR3 DNA is TGTGCCACCGGGGGTAGCAATCAGCCCCAGCATTTT. Translated: CATGGSNQPQHF.